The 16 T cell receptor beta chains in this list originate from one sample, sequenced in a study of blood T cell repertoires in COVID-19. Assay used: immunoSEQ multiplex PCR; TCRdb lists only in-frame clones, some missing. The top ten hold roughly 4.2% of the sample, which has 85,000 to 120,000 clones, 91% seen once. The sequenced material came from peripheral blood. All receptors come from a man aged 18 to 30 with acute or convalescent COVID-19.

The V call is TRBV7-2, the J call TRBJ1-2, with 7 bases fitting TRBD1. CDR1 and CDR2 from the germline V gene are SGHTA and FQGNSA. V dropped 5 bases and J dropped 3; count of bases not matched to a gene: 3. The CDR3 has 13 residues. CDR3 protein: CASSTTGDYGYTF. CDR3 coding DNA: TGTGCCAGCAGCACAACAGGGGACTATGGCTACACCTTC. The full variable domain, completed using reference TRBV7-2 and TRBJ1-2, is GAGVSQSPSNKVTEKGKDVELRCDPISGHTALYWYRQSLGQGLEFLIYFQGNSAPDKSGLPSDRFSAERTGGSVSTLTIQRTQQEDSAVYLCASSTTGDYGYTFGSGTRLTVV.

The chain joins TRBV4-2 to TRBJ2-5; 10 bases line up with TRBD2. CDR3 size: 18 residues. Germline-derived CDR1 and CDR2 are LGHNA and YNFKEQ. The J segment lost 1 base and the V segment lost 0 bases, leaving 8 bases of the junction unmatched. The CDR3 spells CASSQESSGRAGQETQYF. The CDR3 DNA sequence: TGTGCCAGCAGCCAAGAGTCCAGCGGGAGGGCCGGCCAAGAGACCCAGTACTTC.

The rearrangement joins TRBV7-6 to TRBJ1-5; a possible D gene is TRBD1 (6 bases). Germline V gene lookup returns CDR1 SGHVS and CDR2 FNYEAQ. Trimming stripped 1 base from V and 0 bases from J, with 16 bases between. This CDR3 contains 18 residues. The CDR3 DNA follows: TGTGCCAGCAGCTTAGTAGTGGGCACAGGGTTTAGCAATCAGCCCCAGCATTTT. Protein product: CASSLVVGTGFSNQPQHF.

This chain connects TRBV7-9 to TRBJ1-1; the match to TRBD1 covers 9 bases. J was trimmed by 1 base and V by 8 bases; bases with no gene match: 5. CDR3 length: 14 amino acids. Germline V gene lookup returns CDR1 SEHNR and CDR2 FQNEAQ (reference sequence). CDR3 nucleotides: TGTGCCAGCGTCGACAGGGGGGAGAACACTGAAGCTTTCTTT. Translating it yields CASVDRGENTEAFF.

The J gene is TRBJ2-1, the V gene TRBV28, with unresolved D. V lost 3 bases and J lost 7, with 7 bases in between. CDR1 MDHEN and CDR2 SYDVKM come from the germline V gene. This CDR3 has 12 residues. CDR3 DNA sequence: TGTGCCAGCAGTTTCAGTTATAATGAGCAGTTCTTC. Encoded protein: CASSFSYNEQFF.

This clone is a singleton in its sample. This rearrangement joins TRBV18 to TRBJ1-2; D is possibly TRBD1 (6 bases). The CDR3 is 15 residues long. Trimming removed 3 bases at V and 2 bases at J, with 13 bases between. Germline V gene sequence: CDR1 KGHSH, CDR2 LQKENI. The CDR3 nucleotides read TGTGCCAGCTCACCCTTAAGGGGGTCAAACTATGGCTACACCTTC. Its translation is CASSPLRGSNYGYTF.

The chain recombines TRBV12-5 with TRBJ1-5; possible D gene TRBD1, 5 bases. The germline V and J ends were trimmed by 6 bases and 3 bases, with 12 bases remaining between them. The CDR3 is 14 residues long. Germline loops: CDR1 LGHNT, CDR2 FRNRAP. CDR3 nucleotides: TGTGCTAGTGGGCAGGGTGGTGACAATCAGCCCCAGCATTTT. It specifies CASGQGGDNQPQHF.

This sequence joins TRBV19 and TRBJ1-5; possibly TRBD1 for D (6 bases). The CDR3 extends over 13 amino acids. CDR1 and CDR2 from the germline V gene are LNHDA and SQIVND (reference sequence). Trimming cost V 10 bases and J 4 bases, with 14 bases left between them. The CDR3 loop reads CATLAGANQPQHF. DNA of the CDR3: TGTGCCACGCTGGCAGGGGCGAATCAGCCCCAGCATTTT.

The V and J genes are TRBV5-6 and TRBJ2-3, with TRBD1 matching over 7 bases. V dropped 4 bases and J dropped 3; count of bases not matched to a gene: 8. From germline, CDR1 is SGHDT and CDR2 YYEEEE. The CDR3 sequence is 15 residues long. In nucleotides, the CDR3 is TGTGCCAGCAGCAAACAGGGGATTTGGACAGATACGCAGTATTTT. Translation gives CASSKQGIWTDTQYF.

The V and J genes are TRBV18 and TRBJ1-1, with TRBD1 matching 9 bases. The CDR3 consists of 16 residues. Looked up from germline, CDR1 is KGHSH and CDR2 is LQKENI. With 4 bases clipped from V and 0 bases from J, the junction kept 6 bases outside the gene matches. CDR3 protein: CASSRQGGTMNTEAFF. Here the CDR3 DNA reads TGTGCCAGCTCACGACAGGGGGGAACCATGAACACTGAAGCTTTCTTT.

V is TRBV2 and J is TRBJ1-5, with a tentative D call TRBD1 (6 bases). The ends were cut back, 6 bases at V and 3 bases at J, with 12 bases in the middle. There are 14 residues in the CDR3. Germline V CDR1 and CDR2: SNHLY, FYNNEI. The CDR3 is CASSRTALNQPQHF. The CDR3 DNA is TGTGCCAGCAGCCGGACAGCGCTCAATCAGCCCCAGCATTTT.

Here the CDR3 reads CAWSVSGGNQPQHF. CDR3 coding DNA: TGTGCCTGGAGTGTCTCCGGAGGGAATCAGCCCCAGCATTTT. The rearrangement joins TRBV30 to TRBJ1-5; unclear D gene. Germline V gives CDR1 GTSNPN, CDR2 SVGIG (reference sequence). Deletions cut 0 bases from V and 4 bases from J, with 10 bases between. The CDR3 consists of 14 residues.

CDR3 residues: CASSWMGQSYGYTF. CDR3 in DNA: TGCGCCAGCAGCTGGATGGGACAGTCGTATGGCTACACCTTC. This chain joins TRBV5-1 and TRBJ1-2; the match to TRBD1 covers 7 bases. V lost 3 bases and J lost 5; bases outside the gene matches: 7. CDR1 and CDR2 from the germline V gene are SGHRS and YFSETQ. The CDR3 totals 14 residues.

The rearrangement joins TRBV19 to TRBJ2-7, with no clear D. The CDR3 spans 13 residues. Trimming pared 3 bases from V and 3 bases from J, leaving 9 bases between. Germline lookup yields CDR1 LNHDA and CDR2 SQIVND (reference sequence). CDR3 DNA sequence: TGTGCCAGTAGTATTTCACAGCTCTACGAGCAGTACTTC. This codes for CASSISQLYEQYF.

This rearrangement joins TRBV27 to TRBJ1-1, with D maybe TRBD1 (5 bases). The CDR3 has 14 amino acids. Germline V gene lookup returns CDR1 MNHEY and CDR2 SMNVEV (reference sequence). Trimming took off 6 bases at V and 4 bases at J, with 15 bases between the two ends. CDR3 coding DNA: TGTGCCAGCAGCCGCGCCGGGGGAGGCACTGAAGCTTTCTTT. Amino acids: CASSRAGGGTEAFF.

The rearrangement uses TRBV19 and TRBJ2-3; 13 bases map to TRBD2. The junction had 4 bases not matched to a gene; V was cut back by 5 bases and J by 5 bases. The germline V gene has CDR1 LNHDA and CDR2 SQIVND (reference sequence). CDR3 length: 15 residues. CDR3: CASSSTSGRGDTQYF. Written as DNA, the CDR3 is TGTGCCAGTAGTTCCACTAGCGGGAGGGGAGATACGCAGTATTTT. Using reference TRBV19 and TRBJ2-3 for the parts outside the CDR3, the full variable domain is DGGITQSPKYLFRKEGQNVTLSCEQNLNHDAMYWYRQDPGQGLRLIYYSQIVNDFQKGDIAEGYSVSREKKESFPLTVTSAQKNPTAFYLCASSSTSGRGDTQYFGPGTRLTVL.